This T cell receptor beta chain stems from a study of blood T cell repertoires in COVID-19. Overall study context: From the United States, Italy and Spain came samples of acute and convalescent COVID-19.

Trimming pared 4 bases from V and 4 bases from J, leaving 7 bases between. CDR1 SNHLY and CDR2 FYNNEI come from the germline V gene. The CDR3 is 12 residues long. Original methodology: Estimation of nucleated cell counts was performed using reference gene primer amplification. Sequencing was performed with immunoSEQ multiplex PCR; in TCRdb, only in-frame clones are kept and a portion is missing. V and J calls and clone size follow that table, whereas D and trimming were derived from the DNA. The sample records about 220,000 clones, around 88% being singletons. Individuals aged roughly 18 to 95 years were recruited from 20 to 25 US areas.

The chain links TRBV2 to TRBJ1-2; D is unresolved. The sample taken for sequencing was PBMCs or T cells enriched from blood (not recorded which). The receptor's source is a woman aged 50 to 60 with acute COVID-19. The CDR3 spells CASSGQFYGYTF. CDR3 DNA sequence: TGTGCCAGCAGTGGGCAGTTCTATGGCTACACCTTC.